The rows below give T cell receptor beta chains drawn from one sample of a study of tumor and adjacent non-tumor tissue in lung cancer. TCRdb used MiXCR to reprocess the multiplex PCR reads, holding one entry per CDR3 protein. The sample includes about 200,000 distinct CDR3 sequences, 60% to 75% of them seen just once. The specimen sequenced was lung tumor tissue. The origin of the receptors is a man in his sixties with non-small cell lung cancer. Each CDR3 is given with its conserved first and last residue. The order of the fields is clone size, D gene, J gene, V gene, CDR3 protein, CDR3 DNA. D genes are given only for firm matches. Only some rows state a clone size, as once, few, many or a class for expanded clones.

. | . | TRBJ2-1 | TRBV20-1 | CCVRVRGGQGGQFF | TGCTGTGTTAGAGTTCGGGGGGGACAGGGTGGGCAGTTCTTC
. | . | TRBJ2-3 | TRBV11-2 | CVSSLVLGVTNTQYF | TGTGTCAGCAGCTTAGTACTAGGGGTCACAAATACGCAGTATTTT
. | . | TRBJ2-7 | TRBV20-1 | CSVFSRVGVYEQYF | TGCAGTGTATTCTCGCGAGTAGGAGTCTACGAGCAATACTTC
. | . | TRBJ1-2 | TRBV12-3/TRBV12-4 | CASRPGHGDYTF | TGTGCCAGCCGTCCGGGACACGGAGACTACACCTTC
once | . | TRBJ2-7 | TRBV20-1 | CSASLYERYF | TGCAGTGCTAGTCTCTACGAGCGGTACTTC
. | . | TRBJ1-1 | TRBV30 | CAWSSILGGEAFF | TGTGCCTGGAGTAGTATCCTGGGCGGTGAAGCTTTCTTT
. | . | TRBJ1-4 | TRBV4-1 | CVSSPEGGATNEKLFF | TGCGTCAGCAGCCCAGAGGGTGGTGCAACTAATGAAAAACTGTTTTTT
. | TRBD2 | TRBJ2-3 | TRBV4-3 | CASSRRATSGSADTQYF | TGCGCCAGCAGCCGGAGGGCGACTAGCGGAAGTGCAGATACGCAGTATTTT
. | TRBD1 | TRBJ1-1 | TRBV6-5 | CTSSEQGKNTEAFF | TGTACCAGCAGTGAACAGGGGAAGAACACTGAAGCTTTCTTT
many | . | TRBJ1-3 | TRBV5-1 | CASSLSGGGNTIYF | TGCGCCAGCAGCTTATCAGGTGGTGGAAACACCATATATTTT
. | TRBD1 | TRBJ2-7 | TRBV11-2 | CASRLEGRTGTIHEQYF | TGTGCCAGCAGATTGGAAGGACGGACAGGGACCATCCACGAGCAGTACTTC
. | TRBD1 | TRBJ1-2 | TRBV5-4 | CASSPISGGTGILTGYTF | TGTGCCAGCAGCCCGATATCCGGCGGGACAGGGATTCTGACAGGCTACACCTTC
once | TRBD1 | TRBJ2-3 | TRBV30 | CAWRPKDRGATDTQYF | TGTGCCTGGAGACCTAAGGACAGGGGGGCCACAGATACGCAGTATTTT
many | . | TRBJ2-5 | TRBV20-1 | CSANPGSGLTQYF | TGCAGTGCCAATCCGGGATCGGGATTAACCCAGTACTTC
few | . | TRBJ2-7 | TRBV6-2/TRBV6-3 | CASQPADSYEQYF | TGTGCCAGCCAACCCGCGGACTCCTACGAGCAGTACTTC